This T cell receptor (beta chain) was recovered during a study of T-cell memory formation after mild COVID-19. TCRdb re-analysed the 5' RACE reads in MiXCR, keeping a single row per CDR3 protein. The table has approximately 570,000 distinct CDR3 sequences, about a sixth seen once; the top ten hold around 13%. Between the trimmed V and J ends, which lost 0 bases and 7 bases, there was a span of 11 bases. The germline gives CDR1 SGHRS, CDR2 YFSETQ. The CDR3 sequence is 14 residues long. Source material: PBMCs or a T cell subset sorted from them (not recorded which). This sequence joins TRBV5-1 and TRBJ2-1, with D unresolved. This sequence was found in an adult woman who had mild COVID-19 (a few samples of this study predate the infection). Cell type and time point are not known. The DNA for the CDR3 is TGCGCCAGCAGCTTGGATACTGGAAGAAATGAGCAGTTCTTC. This gives the protein CASSLDTGRNEQFF.